Ten or more counts support the clone carrying this T cell receptor beta chain. A read error may produce the germline difference seen at one junction end. These data come from a study of T cells in Graves' hyperthyroidism and ophthalmopathy. CDR1 and CDR2 from the germline V gene are MNHEY and SVGAGI. The CDR3 is 15 amino acids. From RNA transcripts, TCR beta CDR3 regions were amplified. During a first-round RT-PCR of the TCR CDR3, the HTBI primer set was used. TCRdb itself ran the multiplex PCR reads through MiXCR, one entry per CDR3 protein. The data hold more than 500,000 distinct CDR3 sequences, with 12% to 15% observed a single time. The PBMCs studied were ones that came from about 10 ml fresh peripheral blood.

The receptor was isolated from a woman in her 40s with Graves' hyperthyroidism. Sequencing input: blood. J is TRBJ1-1 and V is TRBV6-5, with unresolved D. CDR3 protein: CASSYLRALNTEAFF. In DNA, the CDR3 is TGTGCCAGTAGTTACCTAAGGGCCTTGAACACTGAAGCTTTCTTT.